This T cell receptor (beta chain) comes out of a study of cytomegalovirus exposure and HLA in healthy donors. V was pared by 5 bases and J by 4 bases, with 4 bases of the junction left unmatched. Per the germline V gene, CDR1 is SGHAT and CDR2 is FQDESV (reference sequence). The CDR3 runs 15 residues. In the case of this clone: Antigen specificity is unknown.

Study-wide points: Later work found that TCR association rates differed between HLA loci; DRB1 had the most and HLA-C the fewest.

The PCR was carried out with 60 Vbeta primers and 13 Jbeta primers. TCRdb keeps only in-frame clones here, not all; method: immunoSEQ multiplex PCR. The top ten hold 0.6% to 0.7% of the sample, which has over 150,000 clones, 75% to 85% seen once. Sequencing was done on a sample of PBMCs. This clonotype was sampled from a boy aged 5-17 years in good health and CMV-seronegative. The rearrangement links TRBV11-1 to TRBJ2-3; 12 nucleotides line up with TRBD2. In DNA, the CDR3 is TGTGCCAGCAGCCTACTAGCGGGGGGTTCAGATACGCAGTATTTT. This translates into CASSLLAGGSDTQYF. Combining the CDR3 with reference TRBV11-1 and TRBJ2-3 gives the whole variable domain EAEVAQSPRYKITEKSQAVAFWCDPISGHATLYWYRQILGQGPELLVQFQDESVVDDSQLPKDRFSAERLKGVDSTLKIQPAELGDSAMYLCASSLLAGGSDTQYFGPGTRLTVL.